These 24 T cell receptor beta chains share one sample of origin, sequenced in a study of blood T cell repertoires in COVID-19. The protocol was immunoSEQ multiplex PCR, while the TCRdb copy is restricted to in-frame clones and leaves out a portion. The table includes approximately 270,000 clones, approximately 84% detected once. Sequencing was carried out using peripheral blood. The receptors here all came from a person aged 70 to 79 with COVID-19, enrolled during active disease.

The rearrangement uses TRBV7-9 and TRBJ2-1; 9 bases are a match to TRBD2. This CDR3 comprises 19 residues. J was trimmed by 0 bases and V by 5 bases; bases with no gene match: 14. Germline CDR1 reads SEHNR; CDR2 reads FQNEAQ (reference sequence). Written as DNA, the CDR3 is TGTGCCAGCAGCCCGCTAGGCCTTAGCGGGGGTAGCTCCTACAATGAGCAGTTCTTC. Translating it yields CASSPLGLSGGSSYNEQFF.

The rearrangement uses TRBV27 and TRBJ2-3; 8 bases map to TRBD1. This CDR3 has 15 amino acids. With 5 bases clipped from V and 1 base from J, the junction kept 5 bases outside the gene matches. Germline V gene lookup returns CDR1 MNHEY and CDR2 SMNVEV (reference sequence). CDR3 in amino acids: CASSTPGQGTDTQYF. In nucleotides, the CDR3 is TGTGCCAGCAGTACACCGGGACAGGGCACAGATACGCAGTATTTT.

V is TRBV6-1 and J is TRBJ1-6, with D possibly matching TRBD1 (6 bases). Deletions cut 2 bases from V and 9 bases from J, with 17 bases between. CDR3 length equals 16 residues. Germline V gives CDR1 MNHNS, CDR2 SASEGT. For the CDR3, the DNA is TGTGCCAGCAGTGAATCAGGGGCTCACTTGGGTTCACCCCTCCACTTT. This encodes CASSESGAHLGSPLHF.

V gene TRBV20-1 combines with J gene TRBJ2-3; 7 bases align to TRBD1. V was clipped by 3 bases and J by 4 bases; unmatched bases: 16. The germline gives CDR1 DFQATT, CDR2 SNEGSKA (reference sequence). The CDR3 is 17 amino acids. The CDR3 is CSASRAGGFGGADTQYF. As DNA, the CDR3 is TGCAGTGCTAGTCGGGCAGGGGGTTTTGGTGGTGCAGATACGCAGTATTTT.

This chain uses TRBV4-3 with TRBJ2-3; D ambiguous. V dropped 4 bases and J dropped 0 bases, with 11 bases sitting between them. Germline-derived CDR1 and CDR2 are LGHNA and YSLEER. This CDR3 contains 15 residues. The CDR3, as DNA: TGCGCCAGCAGCCGAGATTTTTCTAGCACAGATACGCAGTATTTT. Residues: CASSRDFSSTDTQYF.

The V call is TRBV6-2 or TRBV6-3, the J call TRBJ2-1; D uncertain. The V and J ends lost 5 bases and 0 bases respectively, with 8 bases between them. This CDR3 has 14 amino acids. From germline, CDR1 is MNHEY and CDR2 SVGEGT. The CDR3 DNA follows: TGTGCCAGCAGTCACCTGAGCTCCTACAATGAGCAGTTCTTC. Its protein product is CASSHLSSYNEQFF.

The chain uses TRBV7-3 and TRBJ2-1; no clear D gene. The CDR3 covers 16 residues. Deletions cut 5 bases from V and 1 base from J, with 15 bases between. Germline assignment: CDR1 SGHTA and CDR2 FQGTGA. The CDR3, as DNA: TGTGCCAGCAGCCCGAGGCGGCAGAAGTCCTACAATGAGCAGTTCTTC. It encodes CASSPRRQKSYNEQFF.

V usage is TRBV6-5 and J usage is TRBJ2-5, with 10 bases identical to TRBD2. V was pared by 6 bases and J by 2 bases, with 3 bases of the junction left unmatched. Germline lookup yields CDR1 MNHEY and CDR2 SVGAGI. The CDR3 spans 14 residues. CDR3 in amino acids: CASSQAGGQETQYF. CDR3 nucleotides: TGTGCCAGCAGCCAAGCGGGGGGGCAAGAGACCCAGTACTTC.

This rearrangement joins TRBV6-1 to TRBJ2-5; 7 bases are a match to TRBD1. There are 13 residues in the CDR3. Germline trimming cut 4 bases from V and 6 bases from J; bases unmatched to any gene: 5. Germline V gives CDR1 MNHNS, CDR2 SASEGT. The CDR3 DNA follows: TGTGCCAGCAGTGTATACAGGGGACAGACCCAGTACTTC. The encoded protein is CASSVYRGQTQYF.

The CDR3 protein is CAIPTRGGNTIYF. CDR3 nucleotide sequence: TGCGCCATCCCGACCCGGGGTGGAAACACCATATATTTT. The chain links TRBV23-1 to TRBJ1-3, with D uncertain. TRBV23-1 is an ORF, and what it does is uncertain. The CDR3 loop spans 13 amino acids. V gave up 10 bases and J gave up 3 bases, with 13 bases separating them.

The genes are TRBV28 and TRBJ2-1; D is possibly TRBD1 (6 bases). Germline V lookup: CDR1 MDHEN, CDR2 SYDVKM. This CDR3 spans 16 amino acids. Trimming left V 6 bases short and J 5 bases short, with 20 bases between. CDR3 in amino acids: CASSPAWTARHNEQFF. The DNA for the CDR3 is TGTGCCAGCAGCCCCGCATGGACAGCCAGGCACAATGAGCAGTTCTTC.

The chain joins TRBV19 to TRBJ2-2, with TRBD1 as a possible D gene (6 bases). CDR3 size: 16 residues. With 3 bases removed from V and 4 bases from J, the gap between germline ends came to 15 bases. CDR1 and CDR2 (germline): LNHDA, SQIVND (reference sequence). This CDR3 is CASSISRGAATGELFF. DNA of the CDR3: TGTGCCAGTAGTATCTCCAGGGGCGCAGCCACCGGGGAGCTGTTTTTT.

In this sample, this clone turned up a few times. This sequence joins TRBV7-2 and TRBJ2-3, with 9 bases lining up with TRBD2. CDR3 length: 18 amino acids. The trim removed 5 bases at V and 6 bases at J, leaving 18 bases unmatched. Germline lookup yields CDR1 SGHTA and CDR2 FQGNSA. The CDR3 sequence: CASSPTAGGKSWWDTQYF. For the CDR3, the DNA is TGTGCCAGCAGCCCCACAGCGGGGGGTAAAAGTTGGTGGGATACGCAGTATTTT.

This clone occurred once. V usage is TRBV7-2 and J usage is TRBJ2-5; TRBD1 agrees at 8 bases. Germline assignment: CDR1 SGHTA and CDR2 FQGNSA. V lost 5 bases to trimming and J lost 5 bases; unmatched junction nucleotides: 7. The length of the CDR3 is 14 residues. CDR3 sequence reads: CASSLDYRGETQYF. The CDR3 DNA sequence: TGTGCCAGCAGCCTAGACTACAGGGGGGAGACCCAGTACTTC.

The gene calls are TRBV6-5 and TRBJ2-7; 7 bases agree with TRBD2. Unmatched junction bases numbered 13, after V lost 8 bases and J lost 3 bases. CDR1 MNHEY and CDR2 SVGAGI come from the germline V gene. The CDR3 sequence is 15 residues long. The CDR3 DNA sequence: TGTGCCAGCTTACGTCCACTCGGCGGGGGCTACGAGCAGTACTTC. As protein: CASLRPLGGGYEQYF.

The chain employs TRBV14 and TRBJ1-1; D ambiguous. V lost 0 bases to trimming and J lost 2 bases, with 7 bases between them. Germline assignment: CDR1 SGHDN and CDR2 FVKESK. CDR3 length equals 14 residues. CDR3 sequence: CASSQEGLNTEAFF. DNA of the CDR3: TGTGCCAGCAGCCAAGAAGGACTAAACACTGAAGCTTTCTTT.

The genes are TRBV27 and TRBJ1-2; a weak D match, TRBD1 (5 bases). The ends were cut back, 1 base at V and 7 bases at J, with 13 bases in the middle. The CDR3 covers 14 residues. Germline V gene lookup returns CDR1 MNHEY and CDR2 SMNVEV (reference sequence). CDR3 residues: CASSLLPGLRGYTF. CDR3 nucleotides: TGTGCCAGCAGTTTATTACCAGGGTTACGTGGCTACACCTTC.

The chain couples TRBV9 to TRBJ2-2; 7 bases are a match to TRBD2. Trimming cost V 0 bases and J 4 bases; bases outside gene matches: 6. The CDR3 has 16 residues. Looked up from germline, CDR1 is SGDLS and CDR2 is YYNGEE. The CDR3 coding sequence is TGTGCCAGCAGCGTAGGTCCGGGCGGGAGCACCGGGGAGCTGTTTTTT. Encoded protein: CASSVGPGGSTGELFF.

The chain links TRBV5-4 to TRBJ1-2; 10 bases map to TRBD1. There are 13 residues in the CDR3. Trimming took 5 bases from V and 8 from J; bases not matched to a gene: 6. The germline V gene has CDR1 SGHNT and CDR2 YYREEE (reference sequence). The CDR3 spells CASRPGTGEGYTF. The DNA for the CDR3 is TGTGCCAGCAGGCCCGGGACAGGGGAGGGCTACACCTTC.

This clone was observed a handful of times. The J gene is TRBJ2-2, the V gene TRBV7-6, with 8 bases fitting TRBD2. Trimming cost V 6 bases and J 0 bases; bases outside gene matches: 6. The CDR3 has 16 amino acids. In germline, CDR1 is SGHVS, CDR2 FNYEAQ. The CDR3 DNA follows: TGTGCCAGCAGTCTTTCGGGACTAGCGAACACCGGGGAGCTGTTTTTT. It translates to CASSLSGLANTGELFF.

V and J are TRBV18 and TRBJ1-5, with 9 bases identical to TRBD1. The CDR3 covers 17 residues. Germline V CDR1 and CDR2: KGHSH, LQKENI. V dropped 2 bases and J dropped 5; count of bases not matched to a gene: 10. The CDR3 region has the DNA TGTGCCAGCTCACCAATCTTCGCGGGACAGGGAGATCAGCCCCAGCATTTT. Residues: CASSPIFAGQGDQPQHF.

The chain carries TRBV9 and TRBJ1-6, with a possible D match to TRBD1 (6 bases). V was cut by 0 bases and J by 6 bases, with 13 bases left in between. Looked up from germline, CDR1 is SGDLS and CDR2 is YYNGEE. CDR3 length: 16 residues. CDR3 sequence (DNA): TGTGCCAGCAGCGTAGCTACAGGGACGGTTAATTCACCCCTCCACTTT. It specifies CASSVATGTVNSPLHF.

This clone was detected once. V and J are TRBV7-8 and TRBJ2-7; maybe TRBD1 (7 bases). Germline V lookup: CDR1 SGHVS, CDR2 FQNEAQ. V lost 4 bases to trimming and J lost 4 bases, with 23 bases between them. This CDR3 spans 17 amino acids. The CDR3 protein is CASSSIGRGTETYEQYF. In DNA form, the CDR3 reads TGTGCCAGCAGCTCTATTGGACGGGGGACAGAAACGTACGAGCAGTACTTC.

The chain combines TRBV4-1 with TRBJ1-1; a possible D gene is TRBD1 (5 bases). V was shortened by 5 bases and J by 4 bases, with 11 bases between the two germline ends. CDR1 and CDR2 (germline): MGHRA, YSYEKL. This CDR3 region has 13 residues. For the CDR3, the DNA is TGCGCCAGCAGCAGACAGACAAGCACTGAAGCTTTCTTT. This gives the protein CASSRQTSTEAFF.